Detailed here is one T cell receptor (beta chain). This clonotype came up many times. The specificity of this receptor is unknown. No base quality values were provided; no much bigger clone lies one nucleotide off. In light of the paper, this sample's treatment or condition label describes: live attenuated yellow fever vaccine strain. PBMCs were isolated from peripheral blood using a standard Ficoll-Paque protocol. CD4 and CD8 T-cell fractions were isolated with Dynabeads CD4 and CD8 positive selection kits. RNA was extracted with TriZol from bulk PBMCs, CD4 and CD8 fractions, and dextramer-positive and dextramer-negative fractions. V lost 5 bases and J lost 2 bases, and the count of bases not matched to a germline gene is 16. Via the germline V gene, CDR1 is SGHAT and CDR2 FQNNGV. The CDR3 has 19 amino acids, counting the end cysteine and phenylalanine. The sequence is cut down to CDR3 DNA, 57 bases in frame from base 1.

The data are from a study of T cells after yellow fever vaccination (dated by TCRdb to 2018 to 2020). In the study overall: The SMART-Seq v4 Ultra Low Input RNA kit was used to prepare libraries from fractions with low cell numbers. Two healthy male donors made up the cohort, one aged 18 to 29 years and the other aged 30 to 40 years. Blood samples were taken at several timepoints before and after primary and secondary immunization, and bulk PBMC replicates and cell subsets were isolated. Bulk TCR alpha and beta repertoires were sequenced longitudinally to track T-cell clones before and after primary and booster YFV17D yellow fever vaccination.

Synthesis of TCR cDNA relied on 5'RACE template switching, a step that introduced a universal primer site along with unique molecular identifiers. Priming of cDNA synthesis was performed from both the TCR alpha and TCR beta constant segments. Library amplification used two PCR steps, and the second PCR step added sample barcodes and sequencing adapters. Sequencing of libraries was performed on Illumina HiSeq 2500 (2x100 bp) or NovaSeq (2x150 bp). Per the source publication's procedure: Demultiplexing of reads and collapsing into UMI consensus sequences were performed with MIGEC, and V(D)J alignment was carried out with MiXCR. Using edgeR on replicate PBMC samples, clonotypes were called vaccine-responding if FDR was below 0.01 and the log2 fold change was above 5 up to day 15. Bulk clonotypes were assigned CD4 or CD8 identity according to which sequenced CD4 or CD8 repertoire held them at higher abundance. The public reads were run again by TCRdb, first through fastp at Q25 and then through MiXCR, and only productive beta chains were kept. Identical CDR3 proteins give one entry, which carries the most common genes and DNA. TCRdb, rather than the study authors, made the V and J calls. Across this sample there are a few hundred thousand distinct CDR3 sequences, with 10% to 15% seen only once. 0.4% to 0.55% of the sample is taken by the ten largest.

What the study reported, not specific to this receptor: Because the study included only a couple of donors, the extent to which the findings can be generalized is limited. A small fraction of clonotypes showed up in both the CD4 and CD8 compartments, probably as a result of convergent recombination. The secondary T-cell response was found to be weaker but faster than the primary response, with a peak reached on day 5 rather than on day 15. FACS-sorted repertoires could contain abundant contaminating clonotypes from the bulk population, so computational filtering was required. After the booster, most clones that had expanded after primary vaccination were detected again (about 97% of CD4 and 88% of CD8), suggesting broad maintenance of memory.

The sequence was obtained from a man aged 30 to 39 who received the YFV17D yellow fever vaccine. Sequenced material: CD4+ T cells sorted from PBMCs, taken 45 days after the yellow fever booster vaccination. This chain joins TRBV11-2 to TRBJ2-3; 10 junctional bases match TRBD2. The CDR3 region reads CASSPTRLAGVPLTDTQYF. The DNA sequence is as follows: TGTGCCAGCAGCCCCACCAGGCTAGCGGGAGTACCCCTCACAGATACGCAGTATTTT.